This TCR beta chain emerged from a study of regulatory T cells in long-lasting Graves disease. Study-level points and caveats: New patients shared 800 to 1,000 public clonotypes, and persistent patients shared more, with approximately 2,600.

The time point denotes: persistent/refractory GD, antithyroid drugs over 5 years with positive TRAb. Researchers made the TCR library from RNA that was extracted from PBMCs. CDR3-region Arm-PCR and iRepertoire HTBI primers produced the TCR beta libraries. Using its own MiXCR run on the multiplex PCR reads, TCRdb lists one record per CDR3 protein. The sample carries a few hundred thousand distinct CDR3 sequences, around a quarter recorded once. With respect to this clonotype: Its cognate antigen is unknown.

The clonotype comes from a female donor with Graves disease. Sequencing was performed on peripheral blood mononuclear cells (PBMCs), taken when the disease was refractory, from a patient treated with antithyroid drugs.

The CDR3 DNA sequence: TGTGCCAGCAGAGAGATGGGTGGTGAGCAGTTCTTC. As protein: CASREMGGEQFF. The chain joins TRBV27 to TRBJ2-1; D is unclear. The germline V and J ends were trimmed by 6 bases and 9 bases, with 12 bases remaining between them. Germline assignment: CDR1 MNHEY and CDR2 SMNVEV (reference sequence). The CDR3 extends over 12 amino acids.